Presented here are 26 T cell receptor beta chains from one specimen sequenced in a study of identical twins. TCRdb redid the calling of the 5' RACE reads with MiXCR, one entry per CDR3 protein. Of about 920,000 distinct CDR3 sequences in the sample, roughly an eighth were seen once. This same sample was also part of a study on yellow fever vaccine responses in identical twins.

Sample: PBMCs. These receptors all stem from a young woman in good health.

This chain uses TRBV10-3 with TRBJ2-1, with D unresolved. This CDR3 contains 11 residues. Trimming left V 10 bases short and J 5 bases short, with 9 bases between. CDR1 and CDR2 (germline): ENHRY, SYGVKD. CDR3 sequence: CATVLHNEQFF. The CDR3 DNA follows: TGTGCCACCGTCCTACACAATGAGCAGTTCTTC.

The CDR3 sequence: CASSYVGRGLETQYF. CDR3 bases: TGTGCCAGCAGTTACGTTGGCAGGGGGCTAGAGACCCAGTACTTC. The chain couples TRBV6-2 or TRBV6-3 to TRBJ2-5, with 8 positions matching TRBD1. The CDR3 is 15 residues long. CDR1 is MNHEY, CDR2 SVGEGT, per germline. The trim removed 2 bases at V and 4 bases at J, leaving 6 bases unmatched.

The chain recombines TRBV20-1 with TRBJ2-3, with 16 bases matching TRBD2. Per germline, CDR1 DFQATT and CDR2 SNEGSKA (reference sequence). The length of the CDR3 is 16 residues. V was pared by 3 bases and J by 6 bases, with 6 bases of the junction left unmatched. For the CDR3, the DNA is TGCAGTGCTAGTGGGACTAGCGGGGGGGCTATGGATACGCAGTATTTT. Protein: CSASGTSGGAMDTQYF.

The CDR3 protein is CASSLGGGRAFRTDTQYF. CDR3 nucleotide sequence: TGTGCCAGCAGCTTAGGCGGCGGGAGGGCCTTTCGGACAGATACGCAGTATTTT. The V and J genes are TRBV11-2 and TRBJ2-3; 9 positions agree with TRBD2. Germline assignment: CDR1 SGHAT and CDR2 FQNNGV. Trimming cost V 1 base and J 3 bases; bases outside gene matches: 11. The CDR3 is made up of 18 amino acids. The variable domain in full, with the rest retrieved from reference TRBV11-2 and TRBJ2-3, is EAGVAQSPRYKIIEKRQSVAFWCNPISGHATLYWYQQILGQGPKLLIQFQNNGVVDDSQLPKDRFSAERLKGVDSTLKIQPAKLEDSAVYLCASSLGGGRAFRTDTQYFGPGTRLTVL.

At least ten counts were recorded for this clonotype. The chain uses TRBV10-3 and TRBJ2-1; the D is unclear. The V gene's germline CDR1 is ENHRY and CDR2 SYGVKD. This CDR3 contains 12 residues. Trimming stripped 3 bases from V and 7 bases from J, with 7 bases between. Here the CDR3 DNA reads TGTGCCATCAGTGAATCAATAAATGAGCAGTTCTTC. This gives the protein CAISESINEQFF.

This clonotype was counted only a few times. The chain uses TRBV6-5 and TRBJ1-5; the D gene is possibly TRBD1 (6 bases). Germline lookup yields CDR1 MNHEY and CDR2 SVGAGI. Trimming shortened V by 2 bases and J by 4 bases, and 18 bases separated the two germline ends. This CDR3 is 17 amino acids long. The DNA of the CDR3 is TGTGCCAGCAGTTACGACAGGCCGGAAACAACGAATCAGCCCCAGCATTTT. Protein product: CASSYDRPETTNQPQHF.

The chain carries TRBV7-9 and TRBJ2-1; 7 bases are a match to TRBD2. The CDR3 is 14 residues long. Unmatched junction bases numbered 5, after V lost 3 bases and J lost 6 bases. The germline V gene has CDR1 SEHNR and CDR2 FQNEAQ (reference sequence). The CDR3 loop reads CASSFGTKSNEQFF. In nucleotides, the CDR3 is TGTGCCAGCAGCTTCGGGACTAAGTCCAATGAGCAGTTCTTC.

This clonotype showed up just a few times. The chain employs TRBV5-1 and TRBJ2-5; D perhaps matches TRBD1 (5 bases). Germline values: CDR1 SGHRS, CDR2 YFSETQ. Trimming cost V 0 bases and J 1 base, with 16 bases left between them. The CDR3 totals 17 residues. The CDR3 spells CASSLDPGQGFQETQYF. DNA of the CDR3: TGCGCCAGCAGCTTGGATCCGGGCCAGGGATTCCAAGAGACCCAGTACTTC.

The rearrangement links TRBV28 to TRBJ2-5; D is unclear. V was cut by 6 bases and J by 3 bases, with 11 bases left in between. Germline CDR1 MDHEN, CDR2 SYDVKM. The CDR3 is made up of 13 amino acids. The CDR3 DNA sequence: TGTGCCAGCAGGAATGGGATGGAAGAGACCCAGTACTTC. This codes for CASRNGMEETQYF. Based on the CDR3 plus reference TRBV28 and TRBJ2-5, the full variable domain is DVKVTQSSRYLVKRTGEKVFLECVQDMDHENMFWYRQDPGLGLRLIYFSYDVKMKEKGDIPEGYSVSREKKERFSLILESASTNQTSMYLCASRNGMEETQYFGPGTRLLVL.

The rearrangement links TRBV6-5 to TRBJ2-1; 11 nucleotides line up with TRBD2. V lost 4 bases, J lost 7 bases, and 9 bases stayed unmatched. Germline CDR1 is MNHEY and CDR2 is SVGAGI. There are 16 residues in the CDR3. The CDR3, as DNA: TGTGCCAGCAGTTCCCCCCTAGCGGGGGGCCGGAATGAGCAGTTCTTC. It yields the protein CASSSPLAGGRNEQFF.

This clonotype was counted between two and nine times. Written as DNA, the CDR3 is TGTGCCAGCAGCTCCTCTATCCCGGGACTAGGTGACACCGGGGAGCTGTTTTTT. Encoded protein: CASSSSIPGLGDTGELFF. The chain recombines TRBV9 with TRBJ2-2; 8 bases are a match to TRBD2. Germline loops: CDR1 SGDLS, CDR2 YYNGEE. CDR3 length equals 18 residues. V gave up 4 bases and J gave up 3 bases; unmatched junction bases: 14.

There are a few counts of this clonotype. The chain uses TRBV4-1 and TRBJ2-3; D may correspond to TRBD1 or TRBD2 (5 bases each). CDR1 and CDR2 (germline): MGHRA, YSYEKL. Trimming left V 0 bases short and J 4 bases short, with 26 bases between. This CDR3 is 20 amino acids long. CDR3 DNA: TGCGCCAGCAGCCAAGACCCCTTGGCCCTCAGGGCTAGCTGGCCAGATACGCAGTATTTT. This translates into CASSQDPLALRASWPDTQYF.

This clonotype was observed at least ten times. The chain links TRBV5-1 to TRBJ2-1; D call uncertain. This CDR3 has 15 residues. The V end lost 1 base, the J end lost 5 bases, and 13 bases lay between the germline ends. Germline V gene lookup returns CDR1 SGHRS and CDR2 YFSETQ. In DNA, the CDR3 is TGCGCCAGCAGCTTGTCGGTCGCCAGTGACAATGAGCAGTTCTTC. This gives the protein CASSLSVASDNEQFF.

Many counts were recorded for this clonotype. The chain recombines TRBV5-1 with TRBJ1-4; D call uncertain. This CDR3 comprises 16 residues. Germline V lookup: CDR1 SGHRS, CDR2 YFSETQ. The germline V and J ends were trimmed by 1 base and 4 bases, with 14 bases remaining between them. The chain's CDR3 is CASSLSRQSSNEKLFF. The CDR3 DNA reads TGCGCCAGCAGCTTGAGTCGGCAGTCGAGTAATGAAAAACTGTTTTTT. The variable domain in full, with the rest retrieved from reference TRBV5-1 and TRBJ1-4, is KAGVTQTPRYLIKTRGQQVTLSCSPISGHRSVSWYQQTPGQGLQFLFEYFSETQRNKGNFPGRFSGRQFSNSRSEMNVSTLELGDSALYLCASSLSRQSSNEKLFFGSGTQLSVL.

The chain couples TRBV12-3 or TRBV12-4 to TRBJ1-2; 7 nucleotides agree with TRBD1. The CDR3 extends over 16 amino acids. Losses at the gene ends were 6 bases for V and 1 base for J; bases not matched to a gene: 11. The CDR3 protein is CASRTLGQKLNYGYTF. As DNA, the CDR3 is TGTGCCAGCAGGACGTTGGGACAGAAGCTTAACTATGGCTACACCTTC.

A few counts support this clonotype. The chain uses TRBV6-1 and TRBJ1-6; 8 nucleotides align to TRBD1. The V gene end was trimmed by 2 bases and the J gene end by 7 bases; junction bases not matched to a gene: 7. Germline-derived CDR1 and CDR2 are MNHNS and SASEGT. CDR3 length: 16 amino acids. The CDR3: CASSEYSGGPNSPLHF. Here the CDR3 DNA reads TGTGCCAGCAGTGAATACTCAGGGGGCCCGAATTCACCCCTCCACTTT.

V and J are TRBV15 and TRBJ1-6, with D perhaps TRBD1 (6 bases). The germline V and J ends were trimmed by 4 bases and 6 bases, with 10 bases remaining between them. The germline V gene has CDR1 LNHNV and CDR2 YYDKDF (reference sequence). The CDR3 runs to 14 residues. The CDR3 DNA reads TGTGCCACCAGCACCGGGACATTTAATTCACCCCTCCACTTT. It encodes CATSTGTFNSPLHF.

This clonotype was counted ten times or more. This chain links TRBV11-2 with TRBJ1-1; no clear D gene. V was shortened by 1 base and J by 5 bases, with 5 bases between the two germline ends. Germline CDR1 and CDR2: SGHAT and FQNNGV. The CDR3 loop spans 12 amino acids. CDR3 bases: TGTGCCAGCAGCTTAGCGTATACTGAAGCTTTCTTT. Translated: CASSLAYTEAFF.

This clonotype was observed a few times. The chain carries TRBV11-3 and TRBJ2-3; D call uncertain. The CDR3 has 14 amino acids. CDR1 is SGHNT, CDR2 YENEEA, per germline. Trimming cost V 0 bases and J 8 bases, with 12 bases left between them. The CDR3 DNA follows: TGTGCCAGCAGCTTAGACTTACAGTGGGGTACGCAGTATTTT. Its protein product is CASSLDLQWGTQYF.

This clonotype was picked up a small number of times. The chain joins TRBV12-3 or TRBV12-4 to TRBJ2-4; D may be TRBD1 (6 bases). Trimming shortened V by 7 bases and J by 8 bases, and 18 bases separated the two germline ends. The CDR3 has 14 amino acids. The DNA of the CDR3 is TGTGCCAGCAAAAGAAACTCGGGACAAGACATTCAGTACTTC. It specifies CASKRNSGQDIQYF.

This clonotype has ten or more counts. The chain employs TRBV7-9 and TRBJ2-2; 8 positions agree with TRBD1. The CDR3 is 13 residues long. J lost 3 bases, V lost 10 bases, and 4 bases had no gene match. Germline V CDR1 and CDR2: SEHNR, FQNEAQ (reference sequence). CDR3 protein: CATTGGYTGELFF. The CDR3 DNA is TGTGCCACAACAGGGGGATACACCGGGGAGCTGTTTTTT.

A few counts support this clonotype. The chain recombines TRBV5-1 with TRBJ2-6, with TRBD1 identical over 12 bases. The CDR3 is made up of 16 amino acids. The J segment lost 2 bases and the V segment lost 3 bases, leaving 0 bases of the junction unmatched. Germline assignment: CDR1 SGHRS and CDR2 YFSETQ. CDR3 region: CASSWDRGPGANVLTF. The CDR3 DNA reads TGCGCCAGCAGCTGGGACAGGGGGCCTGGGGCCAACGTCCTGACTTTC.

The chain recombines TRBV6-1 with TRBJ1-1, with unresolved D. CDR1 and CDR2 from the germline V gene are MNHNS and SASEGT. Trimming removed 0 bases at V and 1 base at J, with 3 bases between. The CDR3 runs to 13 residues. CDR3 loop: CASSEAENTEAFF. CDR3 DNA sequence: TGTGCCAGCAGTGAAGCGGAGAACACTGAAGCTTTCTTT.

This clonotype was seen a few times. This rearrangement joins TRBV10-3 to TRBJ1-2; D is unresolved. V lost 2 bases, J lost 1 base, and 8 bases lay in between. This CDR3 region has 14 residues. The germline V gene encodes CDR1 ENHRY and CDR2 SYGVKD. This CDR3 reads CAISELASNYGYTF. The CDR3 DNA sequence: TGTGCCATCAGTGAGCTGGCCAGTAACTATGGCTACACCTTC.

This sequence joins TRBV4-1 and TRBJ2-7; D is unclear. Looked up from germline, CDR1 is MGHRA and CDR2 is YSYEKL. CDR3 length equals 15 residues. The V end was cut by 8 bases, the J end by 2 bases, with 19 bases between. The CDR3 nucleotides read TGCGCCAGCCCGCCCGCGCGGTCGGCACCCTACGAGCAGTACTTC. Amino acids: CASPPARSAPYEQYF.

CDR3 DNA: TGTGCCAGCAGCTTAGTGTCTAGCGGGTACGAGCAGTACTTC. Protein product: CASSLVSSGYEQYF. The V gene is TRBV7-9, the J gene TRBJ2-7; 8 nucleotides agree with TRBD2. The germline gives CDR1 SEHNR, CDR2 FQNEAQ (reference sequence). Trimming cost V 1 base and J 4 bases; bases outside gene matches: 3. The CDR3 totals 14 residues.